These T cell receptor beta chains were read from a single sample in a study of blood T cell repertoires in COVID-19. Profiled with immunoSEQ multiplex PCR; TCRdb holds only in-frame clones, not every one. The sample holds a few hundred thousand clones, over 65% seen once. The specimen was peripheral blood. The receptor set was obtained from a woman aged 80 or older with acute or convalescent COVID-19. The CDR3 runs from the conserved cysteine through the conserved F or W. The D gene is left open where the match is weak. For some rows the clone size is stated as once, few or many, or as a class when expanded; others skip it.

TRBJ1-5,TRBD1,NA,TRBV19,CASSLTGQGSNQPQHF,TGTGCCAGTAGTCTTACCGGACAGGGAAGTAATCAGCCCCAGCATTTT
TRBJ2-1,NA,NA,TRBV7-2,CASSLSIAPLSSEQFF,TGTGCCAGCAGCTTATCAATCGCGCCCCTCTCAAGTGAGCAGTTCTTC
TRBJ2-5,NA,NA,TRBV21-1,CASSQLPDRGPAQETQYF,TGTGCCAGCAGCCAACTCCCTGACAGGGGCCCGGCCCAAGAGACCCAGTACTTC
TRBJ1-2,NA,NA,TRBV18,CASSPRQGGNYGYTF,TGTGCCAGCTCACCAAGGCAGGGCGGTAACTATGGCTACACCTTC
TRBJ1-1,NA,NA,TRBV5-6,CASSLGQGRPEAFF,TGTGCCAGCAGCTTGGGCCAGGGTAGGCCTGAAGCTTTCTTT
TRBJ2-7,NA,NA,TRBV6-5,CASSYRGGEQYF,TGTGCCAGCAGTTACCGAGGGGGCGAGCAGTACTTC
TRBJ1-1,NA,NA,TRBV15,CATSRDLTVREAFF,TGTGCCACCAGCAGAGATCTTACAGTCCGTGAAGCTTTCTTT
TRBJ2-7,TRBD1,NA,TRBV5-1,CASSLDLGQVSYEQYF,TGCGCCAGCAGCTTGGATCTGGGACAGGTCTCCTACGAGCAGTACTTC
TRBJ2-6,TRBD1,NA,TRBV19,CASSPRTGTASSGANVLTF,TGTGCCAGTAGTCCCCGAACCGGGACAGCCTCGTCTGGGGCCAACGTCCTGACTTTC
TRBJ2-7,TRBD1,NA,TRBV30,CAWSPGTGSYEQYF,TGTGCCTGGAGCCCCGGGACAGGCTCCTACGAGCAGTACTTC
TRBJ2-5,NA,NA,TRBV6-5,CASMRGGPETQYF,TGTGCCAGCATGCGGGGTGGACCAGAGACCCAGTACTTC
TRBJ1-5,NA,NA,TRBV2,CASSEGARNQPQHF,TGTGCCAGCAGTGAAGGGGCCCGCAATCAGCCCCAGCATTTT
TRBJ1-1,NA,NA,TRBV6-5,CASRVAGVNTEAFF,TGTGCCAGCAGGGTAGCAGGGGTAAACACTGAAGCTTTCTTT
TRBJ2-3,TRBD2,NA,TRBV5-8,CASSWGTRHTDTQYF,TGTGCCAGCAGCTGGGGGACTAGACACACAGATACGCAGTATTTT
TRBJ2-3,TRBD2,NA,TRBV10-1,CASRSSGNGDTQYF,TGCGCCAGCAGATCCAGCGGGAACGGAGATACGCAGTATTTT
TRBJ1-2,NA,few,TRBV4-3,CASSQDITVYGYTF,TGCGCCAGCAGCCAAGATATAACAGTCTATGGCTACACCTTC